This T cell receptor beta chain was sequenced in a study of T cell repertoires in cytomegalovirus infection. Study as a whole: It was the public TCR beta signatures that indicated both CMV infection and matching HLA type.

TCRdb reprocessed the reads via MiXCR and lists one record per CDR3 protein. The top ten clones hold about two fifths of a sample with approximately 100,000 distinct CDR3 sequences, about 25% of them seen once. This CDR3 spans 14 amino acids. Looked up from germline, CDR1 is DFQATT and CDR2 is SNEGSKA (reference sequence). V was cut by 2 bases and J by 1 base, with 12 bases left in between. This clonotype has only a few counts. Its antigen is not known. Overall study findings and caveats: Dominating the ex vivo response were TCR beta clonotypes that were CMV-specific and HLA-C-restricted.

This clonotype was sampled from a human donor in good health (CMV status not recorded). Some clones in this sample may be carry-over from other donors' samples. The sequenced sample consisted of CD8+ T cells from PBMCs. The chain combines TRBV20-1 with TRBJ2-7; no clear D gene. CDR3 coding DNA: TGCAGTGCTAGATCCCCCGAGGCTTCCTACGAGCAGTACTTC. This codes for CSARSPEASYEQYF.